These 4 T cell receptor beta chains originate from one sample sequenced in a study of tumor-infiltrating lymphocytes in primary liver carcinoma. From unsorted bulk tissue weighing about 20-31 mg, DNA and RNA were co-extracted. cDNA specific to TCR beta was made from 450 to 650 ng of total RNA, with a constant-region primer employed for priming. Employing slightly modified ARM-PCR, three nested multiplex PCR rounds were run, and these gave rise to the TCR beta libraries. A C-beta reverse primer was combined with TRBV1-TRBV30 forward primers in the first two PCR rounds, and each round had around 10 cycles. TCRdb passed the multiplex PCR reads through MiXCR, listing each CDR3 protein once. The table shows 100,000 to 150,000 distinct CDR3 sequences, with around two thirds occurring only once. Material: liver tumor tissue from sampling region 1. The sample's subset: tumor region T1, superior pole. The receptors were sampled from a woman aged 55 to 70 with primary liver carcinoma and hepatitis B virus infection.

A remark on this clonotype: At one end, the junction sequence differs from germline, possibly due to a read error. The chain combines TRBV29-1 with TRBJ2-2; the D gene is possibly TRBD2 (7 bases). The CDR3 is 15 residues long. CDR1 SQVTM and CDR2 ANQGSEA come from the germline V gene. CDR3 coding DNA: TGTAACGTTGAATCGGGGGGCGCGAACACCGGGGAGCTGTTTTTT. Translating it yields CNVESGGANTGELFF.

Worth noting for this clonotype: A read error may produce the germline difference seen at one junction end. The chain links TRBV11-2 to TRBJ2-1; D is tentatively TRBD1 or TRBD2 (6 bases each). The CDR3 contains 17 residues. Per germline, CDR1 SGHAT and CDR2 FQNNGV. DNA for the CDR3: TGTACCAGCAGCTTAGTAAGGGGGGCGGGCGCCTACAATGAGCAGTTCTTC. Translating gives CTSSLVRGAGAYNEQFF.

A remark on this clonotype: Being one base from a much bigger clone, this may be a read error. The rearrangement uses TRBV12-3 or TRBV12-4 and TRBJ2-2, with 9 bases matching TRBD1. The CDR3 length is 15 residues. V shed 5 bases, J shed 4 bases, and the junction held 5 bases outside the gene matches. The CDR3 protein is CASSVQQGATGELFF. The CDR3 coding sequence is TGTGCCAGCAGTGTTCAACAGGGGGCCACCGGGGAGCTGTTTTTT.

This clonotype is a singleton in its sample. Its ends do not fully match the called genes, so a read error is possible. This chain links TRBV28 with TRBJ1-3; D may be TRBD1 (6 bases). Germline values: CDR1 MDHEN, CDR2 SYDVKM. This CDR3 region has 15 residues. In DNA form, the CDR3 reads TGTGCCAGCAGAGCCGGGCCGGGGGCTGGGAACACCATATATTTT. Translated, it gives CASRAGPGAGNTIYF.